Listed below are T cell receptor beta chains from one sample, sequenced in a study of T-cell reconstitution after alpha-beta-depleted transplantation in children. A single record per CDR3 protein comes from TCRdb applying MiXCR to the PCR reads. The sample has fewer than 550,000 distinct CDR3 sequences; approximately 11% are singletons. The sequencing used PBMCs from the stem cell graft donor, collected from the stem cell graft. These receptors all come from a human donor who donated a stem cell graft to a child with acute myeloid leukemia. Both conserved end residues are part of each CDR3.

V: TRBV5-6; length: 14; CDR3: CASSVGPGSDTQYF
V: TRBV16; length: 13; CDR3: CASSQSGPGEQFF
V: TRBV5-1; length: 18; CDR3: CASSYGLAGGRRYNEQFF
V: TRBV6-5; length: 14; CDR3: CASSYSLIFKTQYF
V: TRBV7-2; length: 14; CDR3: CASKTSGITDTQYF
V: TRBV11-2; length: 20; CDR3: CASSPGTSGIFSSGANVLTF
V: TRBV7-2; length: 15; CDR3: CASSLALSVIYEQYF
V: TRBV6-1; length: 16; CDR3: CASSSFSPGPNYGYTF
V: TRBV6-1; length: 16; CDR3: CASRRTSGENTDTQYF
V: TRBV30; length: 14; CDR3: CAWSGAKAKNIQYF
V: TRBV10-1; length: 15; CDR3: CASSESVGTKETQYF
V: TRBV10-3; length: 18; CDR3: CAISGGLAGGPRADTQYF
V: TRBV13; length: 14; CDR3: CASSETSGANVLTF
V: TRBV3-1; length: 17; CDR3: CASSHAGQGGTSYEQYF
V: TRBV9; length: 14; CDR3: CASGGGGIVGEQFF
V: TRBV6-5; length: 15; CDR3: CASSYDAGLRREQYF
V: TRBV4-2; length: 19; CDR3: CASSQSMGDGHPFGETQYF
V: TRBV5-1; length: 14; CDR3: CASSSGQGAGGYTF
V: TRBV7-8; length: 13; CDR3: CASSLGDRSEQYF
V: TRBV20-1; length: 14; CDR3: CSLSRDRDRFEQFF
V: TRBV5-6; length: 17; CDR3: CASSLVVKRGSTDTQYF
V: TRBV10-2; length: 13; CDR3: CASGGTEADTQYF